This TCR beta chain was captured by sequencing in a study of shared clonotypes between healthy human individuals. Points from the study as a whole: Naive subsets tended to show greater estimated richness than memory subsets.

Turning to this clone: Antigen specificity is unknown.

The CDR3 has 14 residues. Germline-derived CDR1 and CDR2 are MNHNS and SASEGT. Deletions cut 4 bases from V and 4 bases from J, with 13 bases between. Original processing notes: Filtering of immunoSEQ junctional sequences could not match full-length read filtering. Produced via immunoSEQ multiplex PCR; TCRdb's table is partial and in-frame only. V and J calls and clone size are copied from that table; D and trimming were computed from the DNA. The sample contains about 960,000 clones, approximately 80% of which appear only once. The chain links TRBV6-1 to TRBJ2-5; TRBD1 or TRBD2 may be the D gene (5 bases each). The origin of this receptor is a man aged 18 to 35 in good health. Sequencing was done on a sample of memory CD4+ T cells sorted from blood. As for subset: CD45RA-negative fraction. CDR3 sequence: CASSGRLGGETQYF. The CDR3 DNA follows: TGTGCCAGCAGTGGCCGACTTGGGGGAGAGACCCAGTACTTC.